The subject of this entry is one T cell receptor beta chain. This clonotype appeared a few times. Its antigen is unknown. It has no much larger one-base neighbor in the sample; base qualities were not kept. The roughly 39 donors, aged about 6 to 100 years, were systemically healthy Caucasian individuals from Russia. Each donor gave about 11 milliliters of peripheral blood, drawn into EDTA-treated Vacutainer tubes. PBMCs were isolated by Ficoll-Paque density-gradient centrifugation, with at least 7 million obtained per sample. Trizol reagent was used to extract total RNA from PBMCs, with at least 6 micrograms per sample. For every donor, flow cytometry on a PBMC aliquot measured the percentage of naive CD45RAhigh/CD27high T cells. These data come from a study of blood T cells in healthy people across ages (dated by TCRdb to between 2014 and 2017). Study-wide context: In model experiments, roughly one uniquely barcoded TCR beta cDNA molecule per two T cells was captured by template switching. Age-related changes in TCR beta repertoire diversity were measured in the study by deep sequencing normalized with unique cDNA molecular identifiers. For two donors (one aged 18 to 29 and one aged 80 or older), the study analyzed two additional independent replicas of 1 million unique cDNA reads from the same blood draw. Four age groups were formed from the donors: young (average around 15 years), middle-aged (around 41), aged (approximately 60) and long-lived (around 80). To avoid experimental bias, donors of different ages were spread randomly across the sequencing lanes.

V trim: 3 bases; J trim: 5 bases; unmatched bases: 9. The CDR3 runs 15 amino acids, cysteine and phenylalanine included. The read is trimmed to its CDR3 DNA, 45 bases read in frame from base 1. CDR1 and CDR2 (MDHEN, SYDVKM) derive from the germline V gene. What the study reported, not specific to this receptor: Because profiling used bulk unsorted PBMCs, naive and antigen-experienced compartments could not be compared conclusively. Because the CMV infection status of the donors was unknown, age-related changes in expanded clonotypes may potentially have been confounded. The percentage of naive T cells measured by flow cytometry correlated strongly with observed TCR beta diversity. Compared with the aged group, more naive CD4+ T cells, fewer expanded clones and increased TCR diversity were shown by the long-lived group, suggesting age selection. Observed TCR beta diversity per million T cells fell roughly linearly with age, and a significant reduction was already apparent by age about 36. Estimates of total diversity based on one million sequenced T cells were considered lower bounds and underestimates.

Library method: 5' RACE. The data were produced on an Illumina HiSeq 2500. A second roughly 7 to 11 cycle PCR used a sample-barcoded 5' primer and a J-beta primer mix. Each TCR beta cDNA molecule received a unique molecular identifier from a template-switch 5' adaptor carrying 12 random nucleotides. At least 3 million CDR3-containing paired-end reads were obtained from each sample. First-strand cDNA synthesis was performed from all RNA using the Mint cDNA synthesis kit, with priming by a TRBC-specific oligonucleotide. All cDNA was treated with uracil-DNA glycosylase and then went through a first 18-cycle PCR with the universal primers M1SS and BC2_uni_R. Per the authors' processing: Normalization of each sample was performed by random selection of 1 million high-quality reads, each carrying a distinct molecular identifier. Reads sharing molecular identifiers were discarded rather than binned into consensus sequences. MiTCR, with a Q25 quality threshold and the strictest error-elimination algorithm, was used for CDR3 identification, clonotype clustering and error correction. A nonparametric unseen species model with Euler transformation was used to estimate a lower bound on total TCR beta diversity. Using fastp trimming at Q25 and MiXCR clonotype assembly, TCRdb reanalyzed the public sequencing data and kept in-frame beta chains. Each CDR3 protein appears once, grouped with its most common genes and DNA. TCRdb's processing, not the study's, gives the V and J calls here. The table for this sample lists hundreds of thousands of distinct CDR3 sequences; around 45% of them were counted only once. The ten biggest clones cover 30% to 40% of the sample.

Here the chain combines TRBV28 and TRBJ2-5; a stretch of 7 junction bases matches TRBD1. Specimen: blood. The sequence was collected from a woman aged 60 to 75 in good health. The CDR3 reads CASSLSTGAMETQYF. The bases read TGTGCCAGCAGTTTGAGTACAGGGGCGATGGAGACCCAGTACTTC.